These 14 T cell receptor beta chains were all obtained from the same sample, sequenced in a study of blood T cells in healthy people across ages (dated by TCRdb to about 2015). Library preparation used 5' RACE. Data came from an Illumina HiSeq 2500. A second PCR of roughly 7 to 12 cycles was run with a J-beta primer mix and a sample-barcoded 5' primer. Clones were called with MiXCR by TCRdb after fastp trimmed the public reads at Q25, and only in-frame beta chains were retained. Rows with a matching CDR3 protein are joined into one entry that keeps the most common DNA and genes. The sample contains approximately 670,000 distinct CDR3 sequences, 40% to 50% of them found a single time. The ten largest make up 30% of the sample. The sample consisted of blood. These receptors all stem from an elderly man in good health.

There are many counts of this clonotype. The rearrangement links TRBV9 to TRBJ2-1; D is perhaps TRBD1 or TRBD2 (5 bases each). The germline CDR1 and CDR2 sequences are SGDLS and YYNGEE. The V end lost 0 bases, the J end lost 5 bases, and 15 bases lay between the germline ends. CDR3 size: 16 residues. CDR3: CASSVAAWDGDNEQFF. The CDR3 DNA reads TGTGCCAGCAGCGTAGCCGCGTGGGACGGAGACAATGAGCAGTTCTTC.

The sample holds a few counts of this clonotype. V usage is TRBV4-1 and J usage is TRBJ1-1, with unresolved D. Germline V lookup: CDR1 MGHRA, CDR2 YSYEKL. Trimming pared 2 bases from V and 1 base from J, leaving 14 bases between. This CDR3 is 16 amino acids long. The CDR3 DNA reads TGCGCCAGCAGCCAAATGTCCGGTGGAGCGAACACTGAAGCTTTCTTT. Protein: CASSQMSGGANTEAFF.

The chain employs TRBV29-1 and TRBJ2-7; the D is unclear. The CDR3 length is 12 residues. Trimming shortened V by 3 bases and J by 2 bases, and 8 bases separated the two germline ends. CDR1 and CDR2 from the germline V gene are SQVTM and ANQGSEA. The CDR3 nucleotides are TGCAGCGTTGAGGGCAGAGCCTACGAGCAGTACTTC. It encodes CSVEGRAYEQYF.

This clonotype has only a few counts. This chain links TRBV10-3 with TRBJ2-1; D gene uncertain. Germline V lookup: CDR1 ENHRY, CDR2 SYGVKD. CDR3 length: 15 amino acids. The V gene lost 0 bases and the J gene lost 6 bases, with 12 bases spanning the gap. CDR3 nucleotides: TGTGCCATCAGTGAGTCAGGCTCAAGGACCAATGAGCAGTTCTTC. This sequence encodes CAISESGSRTNEQFF.

J is TRBJ2-5 and V is TRBV28, with 10 bases that match TRBD2. The germline CDR1 and CDR2 sequences are MDHEN and SYDVKM. With V trimmed by 10 bases and J by 5 bases, 10 bases remained unmatched. The CDR3 runs 14 residues. The CDR3 here is CAISGSGREETQYF. CDR3 sequence (DNA): TGTGCCATCAGCGGGAGCGGGAGGGAGGAGACCCAGTACTTC.

The chain employs TRBV20-1 and TRBJ1-4, with D tentatively TRBD1 (5 bases). The germline gives CDR1 DFQATT, CDR2 SNEGSKA (reference sequence). V lost 6 bases, J lost 8 bases, and 19 bases lay in between. The CDR3 spans 14 residues. CDR3 sequence (DNA): TGCAGTGCGGACGACCAGGGACGCGGAGAAAAACTGTTTTTT. This translates into CSADDQGRGEKLFF.

This clonotype was seen a handful of times. The rearrangement links TRBV10-1 to TRBJ2-1; unclear D gene. The germline V gene has CDR1 WNHNN and CDR2 SYGVQD (reference sequence). This CDR3 has 14 residues. Trimming left V 6 bases short and J 5 bases short, with 14 bases between. This chain's CDR3 is CASRSDLGDNEQFF. The DNA of the CDR3 is TGCGCCAGCAGGTCGGATCTCGGAGACAATGAGCAGTTCTTC.

The V gene is TRBV9, the J gene TRBJ2-3, with D possibly being TRBD2 (5 bases). The V and J ends lost 4 bases and 6 bases respectively, with 12 bases between them. The CDR3 runs 13 residues. CDR1 is SGDLS, CDR2 YYNGEE, per germline. In nucleotides, the CDR3 is TGTGCCAGCAGCCCCCGACTACGTGATACGCAGTATTTT. Encoded protein: CASSPRLRDTQYF.

This clonotype was counted a few times. The chain links TRBV3-1 to TRBJ1-2; 7 positions match TRBD1. The CDR3 totals 15 residues. Germline lookup yields CDR1 LGHDT and CDR2 YNNKEL (reference sequence). Trimming at V came to 2 bases and at J to 4 bases, leaving 7 bases not matched to a gene. The CDR3 here is CASSQRDSPSYGYTF. DNA for the CDR3: TGTGCCAGCAGCCAACGGGACAGTCCCAGCTATGGCTACACCTTC.

The rearrangement links TRBV30 to TRBJ1-4; D unclear. V lost 4 bases and J 8 bases, leaving 17 bases between the germline ends. This CDR3 is 14 amino acids long. Germline V gives CDR1 GTSNPN, CDR2 SVGIG (reference sequence). As DNA, the CDR3 is TGTGCCTGGAACAAACGGGCGGCGGGGGAAAAACTGTTTTTT. Translation: CAWNKRAAGEKLFF.

There are a few counts of this clonotype. This chain links TRBV7-9 with TRBJ2-7; D perhaps matches TRBD2 (6 bases). Trimming removed 2 bases at V and 7 bases at J, with 9 bases between. There are 12 residues in the CDR3. The V gene's germline CDR1 is SEHNR and CDR2 FQNEAQ (reference sequence). The CDR3 DNA reads TGTGCCAGCAGCTTACCTAGCGATGAGCAGTACTTC. It codes for CASSLPSDEQYF.

This clonotype rates as medium-sized. V gene TRBV24-1 combines with J gene TRBJ2-1; D gene uncertain. Germline V gene lookup returns CDR1 KGHDR and CDR2 SFDVKD. This CDR3 is 12 amino acids long. The V end lost 4 bases, the J end lost 6 bases, and 6 bases lay between the germline ends. CDR3 nucleotide sequence: TGTGCCACCAGTGAATGGGGCAATGAGCAGTTCTTC. It yields the protein CATSEWGNEQFF.

This clonotype was counted at least ten times. The chain couples TRBV12-3 or TRBV12-4 to TRBJ2-7; the match to TRBD1 covers 12 bases. The CDR3 consists of 12 residues. V shed 3 bases, J shed 12 bases, and the junction held 3 bases outside the gene matches. CDR3 protein: CASSLGQGARYF. The DNA of the CDR3 is TGTGCCAGCAGTTTGGGACAGGGGGCTCGGTACTTC.

V gene TRBV7-2 combines with J gene TRBJ2-5; D is unresolved. The CDR3 length is 13 residues. Germline lookup yields CDR1 SGHTA and CDR2 FQGNSA. Trimming removed 5 bases at V and 2 bases at J, with 9 bases between. CDR3 sequence (DNA): TGTGCCAGCAGCCCTCTCATGCAAGAGACCCAGTACTTC. Its protein product is CASSPLMQETQYF. Complete variable domain (other parts from reference TRBV7-2 and TRBJ2-5): GAGVSQSPSNKVTEKGKDVELRCDPISGHTALYWYRQSLGQGLEFLIYFQGNSAPDKSGLPSDRFSAERTGGSVSTLTIQRTQQEDSAVYLCASSPLMQETQYFGPGTRLLVL.